The clone carrying this T cell receptor (beta chain) was observed once. The antigen remains unidentified. Amplification of TCR beta CDR3 regions used RNA as the template. Using the HTBI primer set, a first-round RT-PCR was run on the TCR CDR3. TCRdb called the multiplex PCR reads again in MiXCR, with one record for every CDR3 protein. The profile shows hundreds of thousands of distinct CDR3 sequences, about 24% of them singletons. This sample is part of a study of T cells in Graves' hyperthyroidism and ophthalmopathy. Study-wide results and caveats: Ophthalmopathy prediction by the model preceded onset by a median about 6 months.

J was trimmed by 3 bases and V by 3 bases; bases with no gene match: 5. In germline, CDR1 is MGHDK, CDR2 SYGVNS. The CDR3 consists of 14 residues. The sequencing input was blood. V gene TRBV25-1 combines with J gene TRBJ2-7; the match to TRBD1 covers 7 bases. The clonotype was recovered from a woman aged 25-40 years with Graves' ophthalmopathy. The CDR3 loop reads CASSDTRQGYEQYF. DNA for the CDR3: TGTGCCAGCAGTGATACGAGACAGGGCTACGAGCAGTACTTC.